This TCR beta chain comes out of a study of tumor and adjacent non-tumor tissue in lung cancer. Across the study: Samples averaged roughly 4.2 million productive TCRbeta reads each. Findings of the study overall: Compared with tumor, normal lung showed significantly lower TCR diversity.

The library came from three nested PCR rounds adapted from ARM-PCR protocols. TCRdb ran MiXCR on the multiplex PCR reads and lists one entry per CDR3 protein. This sample has 81,000 or so distinct CDR3 sequences, with approximately 79% found just once. As regards this clonotype: The target antigen is unknown.

This sample's RNA came from whole unsorted tissue. Germline trimming cut 5 bases from V and 7 bases from J; bases unmatched to any gene: 11. The CDR3 has 14 residues. Germline V lookup: CDR1 MNHEY, CDR2 SVGAGI. The sequenced sample was lung tumor tissue. This receptor was obtained from a woman aged 50 to 60 with non-small cell lung cancer. The rearrangement joins TRBV6-5 to TRBJ2-7; 7 bases are shared with TRBD2. CDR3 DNA: TGTGCCAGCAGTCATAGGGAGGGCTCAGGGGAGCAGTACTTC. It translates to CASSHREGSGEQYF.